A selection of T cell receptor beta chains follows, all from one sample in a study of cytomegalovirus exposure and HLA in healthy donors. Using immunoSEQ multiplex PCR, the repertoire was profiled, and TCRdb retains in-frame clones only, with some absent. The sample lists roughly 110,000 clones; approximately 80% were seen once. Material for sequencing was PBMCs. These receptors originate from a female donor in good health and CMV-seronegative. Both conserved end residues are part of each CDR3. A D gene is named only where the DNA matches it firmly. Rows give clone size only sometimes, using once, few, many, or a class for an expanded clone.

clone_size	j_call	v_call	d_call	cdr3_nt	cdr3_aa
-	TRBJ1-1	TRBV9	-	TGTGCCAGCAGCGATCCGGGACACCCGAACACTGAAGCTTTCTTT	CASSDPGHPNTEAFF
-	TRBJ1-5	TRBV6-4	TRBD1	TGTGCCAGCAACCTATCGCCAGGGGGCTTTAATCAGCCCCAGCATTTT	CASNLSPGGFNQPQHF
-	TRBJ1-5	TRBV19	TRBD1	TGTGCCAGTACCCCCACGGACAGGGCGGGACAGCCCCAGCATTTT	CASTPTDRAGQPQHF
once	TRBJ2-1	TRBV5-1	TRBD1	TGCGCCAGCAGCTGGGGACAGACCAATGAGCAGTTCTTC	CASSWGQTNEQFF
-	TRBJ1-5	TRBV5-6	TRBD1	TGTGCCAGCAGCTCGGCGATCAAGACAGGGATTAGCAATCAGCCCCAGCATTTT	CASSSAIKTGISNQPQHF
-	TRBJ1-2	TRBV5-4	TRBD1	TGTGCCAGCAGCTGGGGACAGCTCGACTATGGCTACACCTTC	CASSWGQLDYGYTF
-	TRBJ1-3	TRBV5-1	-	TGCGCCAGCAGTCCGGGGGGTTTAAGCGACACCATATATTTT	CASSPGGLSDTIYF
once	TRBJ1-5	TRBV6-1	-	TGTGCCAGCAGTGAAGGCGGGTACCAGCCCCAGCATTTT	CASSEGGYQPQHF
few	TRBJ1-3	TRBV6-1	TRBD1	TGTGCCAGCAGTGGCACAGGGGGTGGAAACACCATATATTTT	CASSGTGGGNTIYF
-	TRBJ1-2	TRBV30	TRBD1	TGTGCCTGGAGACTGACAGGGAGCTATGGCTACACCTTC	CAWRLTGSYGYTF
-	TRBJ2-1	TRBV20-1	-	TGCAGTGCTACTACAGGGCATGAGCAGTTCTTC	CSATTGHEQFF
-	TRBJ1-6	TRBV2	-	TGTGCCAGCACCGAGCGAGAGAATTCACCCCTCCACTTT	CASTERENSPLHF
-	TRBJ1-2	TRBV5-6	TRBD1	TGTGCCAGCAGCTTGATTACAGGGGGGAACTATGGCTACACCTTC	CASSLITGGNYGYTF
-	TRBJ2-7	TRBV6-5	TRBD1	TGTGCCAGCAGTCCGGGACAGGGGGCGCGAGAGCAGTACTTC	CASSPGQGAREQYF
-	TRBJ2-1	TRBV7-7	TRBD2	TGTGCCAGCAGCCCAGGACTAGCGGGGGCGTACAATGAGCAGTTCTTC	CASSPGLAGAYNEQFF
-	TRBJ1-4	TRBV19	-	TGTGCCAGTAGTGACGATTGGGACTGGGGAAATGAAAAACTGTTTTTT	CASSDDWDWGNEKLFF
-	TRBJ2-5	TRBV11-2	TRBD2	TGTGCCAGCAGCGTCGTAGCGGGGATCCAAGAGACCCAGTACTTC	CASSVVAGIQETQYF
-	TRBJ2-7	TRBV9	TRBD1	TGTGCCAGCAGCGCTGCCTGGGACAGCTCCTACGAGCAGTACTTC	CASSAAWDSSYEQYF
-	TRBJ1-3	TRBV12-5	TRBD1	TGTGCTAGTGGTCCGGGACAGGGGGCTGGTGGAAACACCATATATTTT	CASGPGQGAGGNTIYF
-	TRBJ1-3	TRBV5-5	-	TGTGCCAGCCTTAGGGGCGATCGCTCTGGAAACACCATATATTTT	CASLRGDRSGNTIYF
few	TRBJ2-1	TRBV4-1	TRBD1	TGCGCCAGCAGCCAACCGACAGGGGACAATGAGCAGTTCTTC	CASSQPTGDNEQFF
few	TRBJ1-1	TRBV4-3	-	TGCGCCAGCAGCCACAGGGGTGGGTCTGAAGCTTTCTTT	CASSHRGGSEAFF
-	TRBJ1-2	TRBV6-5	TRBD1	TGTGCCAGCAGTCCCGGGACAGGGGGACGCTACACCTTC	CASSPGTGGRYTF
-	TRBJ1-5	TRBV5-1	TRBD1	TGCGCCAGCAGCGATGGGGACAGGGGGCGAACGGATAGCAATCAGCCCCAGCATTTT	CASSDGDRGRTDSNQPQHF
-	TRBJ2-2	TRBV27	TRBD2	TGTGCCAGCAGTTCCCTCTCGGGACTAGTAGTCAGGGAGCTGTTTTTT	CASSSLSGLVVRELFF
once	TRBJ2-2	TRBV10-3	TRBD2	TGTGCCATCAGTGATCGGGTGGGGCGGGGGACGAACACCGGGGAGCTGTTTTTT	CAISDRVGRGTNTGELFF
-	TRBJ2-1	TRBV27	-	TGTGCCAGCAGAAAAAACAGGGTGGGGGGGAATGAGCAGTTCTTC	CASRKNRVGGNEQFF
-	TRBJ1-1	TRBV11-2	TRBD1	TGTGCCAGCAGCTTAAAGGGGGCCACTGAAGCTTTCTTT	CASSLKGATEAFF
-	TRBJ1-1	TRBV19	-	TGTGCCAGTAGTAACCGACAACTAGGGCACACTGAAGCTTTCTTT	CASSNRQLGHTEAFF
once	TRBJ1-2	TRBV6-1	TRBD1	TGTGCCAGCAGTAAAAGGACAGGGGCGGCCTATGGCTACACCTTC	CASSKRTGAAYGYTF
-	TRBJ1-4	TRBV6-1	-	TGTGCCAGCAGTGAAGTTTGGTCCTTCCCTACGGGTGAAAAACTGTTTTTT	CASSEVWSFPTGEKLFF
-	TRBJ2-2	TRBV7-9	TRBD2	TGTGCCAGCAGCGACACTAGCGGGGTATCGAACACCGGGGAGCTGTTTTTT	CASSDTSGVSNTGELFF
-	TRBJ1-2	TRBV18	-	TGTGCCAGCTCAGAGGTGCACAAAAGCTACACCTTC	CASSEVHKSYTF